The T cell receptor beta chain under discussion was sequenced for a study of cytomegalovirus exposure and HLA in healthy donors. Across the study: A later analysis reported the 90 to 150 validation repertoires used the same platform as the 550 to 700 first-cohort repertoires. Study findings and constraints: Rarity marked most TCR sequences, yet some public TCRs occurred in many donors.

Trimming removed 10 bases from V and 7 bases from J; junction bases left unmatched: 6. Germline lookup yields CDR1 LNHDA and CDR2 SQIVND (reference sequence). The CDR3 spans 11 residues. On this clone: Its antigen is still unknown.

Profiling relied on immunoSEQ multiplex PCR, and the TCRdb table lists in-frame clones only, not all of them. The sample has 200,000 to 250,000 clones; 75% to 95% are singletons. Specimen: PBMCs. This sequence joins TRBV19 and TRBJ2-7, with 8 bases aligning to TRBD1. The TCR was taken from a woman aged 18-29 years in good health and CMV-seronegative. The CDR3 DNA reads TGTGCCACAACGACAGGGGTAGAGCAGTACTTC. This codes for CATTTGVEQYF.